A single sample is the source of the 24 T cell receptor beta chains below, sequenced in a study of T-cell memory formation after mild COVID-19. TCRdb re-called the 5' RACE reads with MiXCR, one entry per CDR3 protein. The sample has about 390,000 distinct CDR3 sequences, approximately 16% seen once. The sample comprised PBMCs or a T cell subset sorted from them (not recorded which). The receptors were gathered from a man between 18 and 29 years old who had mild COVID-19 (a few samples of this study predate the infection). Cell type and time point are not known.

This clonotype was seen only a few times. The CDR3 coding sequence is TGCGCCAGCAGCTTAGGGACAGGGAATGGCTACACCTTC. This translates into CASSLGTGNGYTF. The rearrangement uses TRBV5-1 and TRBJ1-2, with 9 bases lining up with TRBD1. CDR1 is SGHRS and CDR2 is YFSETQ in the germline V gene. The CDR3 has 13 amino acids. With V trimmed by 2 bases and J by 6 bases, 2 bases remained unmatched.

The CDR3 loop is CASSLATGHQPQHF. The CDR3, as DNA: TGTGCCAGCAGCTTAGCGACCGGGCATCAGCCCCAGCATTTT. V usage is TRBV7-9 and J usage is TRBJ1-5, with D hard to call. Germline V gene sequence: CDR1 SEHNR, CDR2 FQNEAQ (reference sequence). V lost 0 bases and J lost 5, with 8 bases in between. The CDR3 extends over 14 amino acids.

This clonotype was picked up a small number of times. The chain recombines TRBV30 with TRBJ1-2, with no clear D. Germline lookup yields CDR1 GTSNPN and CDR2 SVGIG (reference sequence). The CDR3 sequence is 13 residues long. Trimming took off 4 bases at V and 0 bases at J, with 9 bases between the two ends. Written as DNA, the CDR3 is TGTGCCTGGACTTGGGGTACTAACTATGGCTACACCTTC. Its protein product is CAWTWGTNYGYTF.

V gene TRBV3-1 combines with J gene TRBJ2-1; possible D gene TRBD1, 5 bases. In germline, CDR1 is LGHDT, CDR2 YNNKEL (reference sequence). The CDR3 has 12 residues. DNA for the CDR3: TGTGCGGGGCCCCCGGGTTTCAATGAGCAGTTCTTC. This sequence encodes CAGPPGFNEQFF.

This clonotype occurred a few times. The chain joins TRBV20-1 to TRBJ2-2; D gene unclear. The CDR3 consists of 12 residues. Trimming took off 7 bases at V and 6 bases at J, with 12 bases between the two ends. Germline loops: CDR1 DFQATT, CDR2 SNEGSKA (reference sequence). The CDR3 DNA follows: TGCAGTGTCTTAAAGTCAGCCGGGGAGCTGTTTTTT. Translating gives CSVLKSAGELFF.

This clonotype was counted only a few times. The chain joins TRBV7-6 to TRBJ2-7; 7 bases are a match to TRBD2. In germline, CDR1 is SGHVS, CDR2 FNYEAQ. V was clipped by 3 bases and J by 6 bases; unmatched bases: 5. This CDR3 region has 13 residues. The CDR3: CASSFSTSSEQYF. CDR3 DNA: TGTGCCAGCAGCTTCTCGACTAGCTCCGAGCAGTACTTC. Filled out from reference TRBV7-6 and TRBJ2-7, the complete variable domain reads GAGVSQSPRYKVTKRGQDVALRCDPISGHVSLYWYRQALGQGPEFLTYFNYEAQQDKSGLPNDRFSAERPEGSISTLTIQRTEQRDSAMYRCASSFSTSSEQYFGPGTRLTVT.

The V gene is TRBV6-2 or TRBV6-3, the J gene TRBJ1-5, with 9 bases identical to TRBD1. The CDR3 spans 18 residues. V shed 0 bases and J 5 bases; nucleotides not matched to a gene: 11. CDR1 is MNHEY and CDR2 is SVGEGT in the germline V gene. The CDR3 reads CASSYSSYRGQGHQPQHF. CDR3 nucleotide sequence: TGTGCCAGCAGTTACTCCTCGTACCGGGGACAGGGCCATCAGCCCCAGCATTTT.

In its sample, this clonotype was seen many times. The rearrangement joins TRBV7-9 to TRBJ1-6; no definite D call. The V end lost 5 bases, the J end lost 7 bases, and 15 bases lay between the germline ends. CDR3 length: 15 residues. Germline V gives CDR1 SEHNR, CDR2 FQNEAQ (reference sequence). The DNA of the CDR3 is TGTGCCAGCAGCCAAACGACGGGAGAAAATTCACCCCTCCACTTT. It yields the protein CASSQTTGENSPLHF.

This clonotype appeared once. The V call is TRBV2, the J call TRBJ1-4; D is ambiguous. Germline loops: CDR1 SNHLY, CDR2 FYNNEI. The CDR3 totals 17 residues. With 0 bases removed from V and 0 bases from J, the gap between germline ends came to 11 bases. CDR3 in amino acids: CASSEAQDPATNEKLFF. The CDR3 DNA reads TGTGCCAGCAGTGAAGCTCAGGATCCTGCAACTAATGAAAAACTGTTTTTT. The entire variable domain, with the rest obtained from reference TRBV2 and TRBJ1-4, is as follows: EPEVTQTPSHQVTQMGQEVILRCVPISNHLYFYWYRQILGQKVEFLVSFYNNEISEKSEIFDDQFSVERPDGSNFTLKIRSTKLEDSAMYFCASSEAQDPATNEKLFFGSGTQLSVL.

The CDR3 is CASSRGPGNTIYF. The CDR3 DNA reads as TGTGCCAGCAGCAGGGGGCCTGGAAACACCATATATTTT. The rearrangement links TRBV2 to TRBJ1-3; 8 nucleotides match TRBD1. The CDR3 is 13 amino acids. Looked up from germline, CDR1 is SNHLY and CDR2 is FYNNEI. V lost 6 bases to trimming and J lost 2 bases; unmatched junction nucleotides: 0.

The gene calls are TRBV4-1 and TRBJ1-1; D gene unclear. Trimming pared 1 base from V and 2 bases from J, leaving 8 bases between. Germline values: CDR1 MGHRA, CDR2 YSYEKL. This CDR3 contains 14 residues. The CDR3 spells CASSQGWFNTEAFF. CDR3 DNA: TGCGCCAGCAGCCAAGGGTGGTTTAACACTGAAGCTTTCTTT.

J is TRBJ2-7 and V is TRBV4-2, with 9 positions matching TRBD1. The CDR3 has 15 residues. Germline CDR1 reads LGHNA; CDR2 reads YNFKEQ. After removal of 4 bases from V and 2 bases from J, the junction contained 6 bases not matched to a gene. The CDR3 DNA is TGTGCCAGCAGCCTGACAGGGGGTTATACCTACGAGCAGTACTTC. Its protein product is CASSLTGGYTYEQYF.

Concerning this clonotype: This likely comes from a read error, as the CDR3 has no conserved phenylalanine or tryptophan at its end. It is unclear where the CDR3 begins or ends on the DNA, so no DNA is shown, and the CDR3 is as TCRdb lists it. V gene TRBV7-2 combines with J gene TRBJ2-1; the DNA was not used to check the table's D call, TRBD1. Germline V lookup: CDR1 SGHTA, CDR2 FQGNSA. The CDR3 sequence runs 12 residues, both termini included. CDR3: CASSYTQGFLFL.

This clonotype showed up many times. The chain couples TRBV12-3 or TRBV12-4 to TRBJ1-2, with D perhaps matching TRBD1 (6 bases). The CDR3 extends over 14 amino acids. Trimming removed 2 bases from V and 7 bases from J, with 14 bases in between. This chain's CDR3 is CASSLSGAGAGYTF. CDR3 bases: TGTGCCAGCAGTTTATCGGGGGCGGGAGCTGGCTACACCTTC.

This clonotype was seen repeatedly, ten times or more. The chain uses TRBV4-1 and TRBJ2-1; possible D gene TRBD2, 6 bases. Germline lookup yields CDR1 MGHRA and CDR2 YSYEKL. Trimming cost V 8 bases and J 7 bases, with 21 bases left between them. This CDR3 contains 15 residues. The chain's CDR3 is CASLRDSNLLNEQFF. CDR3 bases: TGCGCCAGCCTCCGGGACTCAAACCTCTTGAATGAGCAGTTCTTC.

The rearrangement links TRBV11-2 to TRBJ2-6; possibly TRBD2 for D (6 bases). This CDR3 is built from 19 residues. Between the trimmed V and J ends, which lost 2 bases and 2 bases, there was a span of 19 bases. CDR1 is SGHAT and CDR2 is FQNNGV in the germline V gene. CDR3 DNA: TGTGCCAGCAGCTTACGTCAGGGTGGCTCTAGCGCTGGGGCCAACGTCCTGACTTTC. Its protein product is CASSLRQGGSSAGANVLTF.

CDR3 sequence reads: CASSQTGSSYEQYF. The CDR3 DNA reads as TGTGCCAGCAGCCAGACAGGGAGCTCCTACGAGCAGTACTTC. The chain joins TRBV14 to TRBJ2-7; 7 bases are shared with TRBD1. Trimming removed 3 bases from V and 0 bases from J; junction bases left unmatched: 2. This CDR3 spans 14 amino acids. Per germline, CDR1 SGHDN and CDR2 FVKESK.

This clonotype has just a few counts. This chain joins TRBV6-2 or TRBV6-3 and TRBJ1-5; no definite D call. Germline lookup yields CDR1 MNHEY and CDR2 SVGEGT. This CDR3 is built from 15 residues. Trimming took 1 base from V and 3 from J, leaving 10 bases between them. The CDR3 loop is CASSYYGGINQPQHF. The CDR3 bases are TGTGCCAGCAGTTACTATGGAGGAATCAATCAGCCCCAGCATTTT.

At least ten counts were recorded for this clonotype. V is TRBV6-2 or TRBV6-3 and J is TRBJ2-3; D may be TRBD1 or TRBD2 (6 bases each). Looked up from germline, CDR1 is MNHEY and CDR2 is SVGEGT. This CDR3 contains 17 residues. Trimming cost V 2 bases and J 2 bases, with 17 bases left between them. The DNA of the CDR3 is TGTGCCAGCAGTTACAGGAGGGGGACGGACTTCACAGATACGCAGTATTTT. Translating gives CASSYRRGTDFTDTQYF.

This clonotype was counted ten times or more. The chain uses TRBV20-1 and TRBJ1-4; maybe TRBD1 (6 bases). Looked up from germline, CDR1 is DFQATT and CDR2 is SNEGSKA (reference sequence). CDR3 length: 14 amino acids. Trimming took off 1 base at V and 5 bases at J, with 11 bases between the two ends. The CDR3 reads CSARVGTGNEKLFF. CDR3 nucleotides: TGCAGTGCTAGAGTCGGTACAGGGAATGAAAAACTGTTTTTT.

The table lists this clonotype with many counts. The V and J genes are TRBV15 and TRBJ2-6; weak D call: TRBD1 (5 bases). The germline V gene has CDR1 LNHNV and CDR2 YYDKDF (reference sequence). This CDR3 has 15 amino acids. The V and J ends lost 8 bases and 3 bases respectively, with 14 bases between them. The CDR3 nucleotides read TGTGCCACCCTAGACAGTGTCTTTGGGGCCAACGTCCTGACTTTC. It yields the protein CATLDSVFGANVLTF.

This clonotype occurred a few times. The genes are TRBV18 and TRBJ2-7, with TRBD2 as a possible D gene (5 bases). The CDR3 runs to 14 residues. The V and J ends lost 5 bases and 2 bases respectively, with 13 bases between them. Germline CDR1 reads KGHSH; CDR2 reads LQKENI. The CDR3 loop is CASSVGLAPYEQYF. CDR3 nucleotides: TGTGCCAGCTCAGTAGGACTCGCCCCCTACGAGCAGTACTTC.

The chain links TRBV7-8 to TRBJ2-1, with TRBD2 identical over 7 bases. V shed 4 bases and J 8 bases; nucleotides not matched to a gene: 11. From germline, CDR1 is SGHVS and CDR2 FQNEAQ. CDR3 size: 15 residues. Written as DNA, the CDR3 is TGTGCCAGCAGCTCTGGAGCGGGGCCTTGGGATGAGCAGTTCTTC. It specifies CASSSGAGPWDEQFF. Full variable domain (rest looked up from reference TRBV7-8 and TRBJ2-1): GAGVSQSPRYKVAKRGQDVALRCDPISGHVSLFWYQQALGQGPEFLTYFQNEAQLDKSGLPSDRFFAERPEGSVSTLKIQRTQQEDSAVYLCASSSGAGPWDEQFFGPGTRLTVL.

The chain is built from TRBV5-1 and TRBJ1-4; 10 bases are shared with TRBD1. V was clipped by 5 bases and J by 1 base; unmatched bases: 8. CDR1 is SGHRS, CDR2 YFSETQ, per germline. The CDR3 consists of 17 residues. CDR3 sequence (DNA): TGCGCCAGCAGGAGTGGACAGGGGGGGAGAACTAATGAAAAACTGTTTTTT. Amino acids: CASRSGQGGRTNEKLFF.